These 5 T cell receptor beta chains originate from one sample sequenced in a study of blood T cell repertoires in COVID-19 (dated by TCRdb to the early 2020s). Libraries were constructed by the immunoSEQ multiplex PCR assay. Held by TCRdb, this immuneACCESS table contains in-frame sequences only and omits some clones. Under half of the omission traces to an unresolved V gene where checked; the cause of the rest is unknown. The sample includes approximately 170,000 clones, with around 79% observed a single time. The top ten clonotypes cover 15% to 20% of the sample. Sequenced material: PBMCs or T cells enriched from blood (not recorded which). The receptors come from a woman in her seventies in a cohort exposed to, infected with or recovered from COVID-19 (not recorded which).

This chain joins TRBV5-8 and TRBJ1-4; 7 bases align to TRBD1. This CDR3 spans 18 amino acids. Germline V lookup: CDR1 SGHTS, CDR2 YDEGEE. With 4 bases clipped from V and 5 bases from J, the junction kept 17 bases outside the gene matches. The CDR3 DNA reads TGTGCCAGCAGCCTGCTCAGCACGGCCGGGACAGTCAATGAAAAACTGTTTTTT. The encoded protein is CASSLLSTAGTVNEKLFF.

The chain has TRBV18 and TRBJ2-7; 9 positions match TRBD1. Trimming removed 3 bases from V and 5 bases from J; junction bases left unmatched: 11. The CDR3 totals 16 residues. Germline-derived CDR1 and CDR2 are KGHSH and LQKENI. The CDR3 DNA reads TGTGCCAGCTCACCCCCTGGACAGGGGTTTTTGAACGAGCAGTACTTC. Protein product: CASSPPGQGFLNEQYF.

The chain employs TRBV10-3 and TRBJ1-2; D unclear. The V end was cut by 0 bases, the J end by 4 bases, with 12 bases between. The germline gives CDR1 ENHRY, CDR2 SYGVKD. The CDR3 consists of 15 residues. Written as DNA, the CDR3 is TGTGCCATCAGTGAGTCGTTGAGCCTTGGCTATGGCTACACCTTC. Translating it yields CAISESLSLGYGYTF.

The CDR3 coding sequence is TGCGCCAGCAGCTTGGTACCGGACAGGAACACTGAAGCTTTCTTT. Translating it yields CASSLVPDRNTEAFF. J is TRBJ1-1 and V is TRBV5-1; possible D gene TRBD1, 6 bases. The CDR3 has 15 residues. Germline V CDR1 and CDR2: SGHRS, YFSETQ. The V and J ends lost 0 bases and 1 base respectively, with 10 bases between them.

The table lists this clone with a count of one. The rearrangement joins TRBV28 to TRBJ2-7, with TRBD2 as a possible D gene (6 bases). The CDR3 covers 12 residues. The V end was cut by 10 bases, the J end by 6 bases, with 16 bases between. CDR1 is MDHEN and CDR2 is SYDVKM in the germline V gene. CDR3 nucleotide sequence: TGTGCCACCCGACGGGGGTTCGGCGAGCAGTACTTC. Translated, it gives CATRRGFGEQYF.